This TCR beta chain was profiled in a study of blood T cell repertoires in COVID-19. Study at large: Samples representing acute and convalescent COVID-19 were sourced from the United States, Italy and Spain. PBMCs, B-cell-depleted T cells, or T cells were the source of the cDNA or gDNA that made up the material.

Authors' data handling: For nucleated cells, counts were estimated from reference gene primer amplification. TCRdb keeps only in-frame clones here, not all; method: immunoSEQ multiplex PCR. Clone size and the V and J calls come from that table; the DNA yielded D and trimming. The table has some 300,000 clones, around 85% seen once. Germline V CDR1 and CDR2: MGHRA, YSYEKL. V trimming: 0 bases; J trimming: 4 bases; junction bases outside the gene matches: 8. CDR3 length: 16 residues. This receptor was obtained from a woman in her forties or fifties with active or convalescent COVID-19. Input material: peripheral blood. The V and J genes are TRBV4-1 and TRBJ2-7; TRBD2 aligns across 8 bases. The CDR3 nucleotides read TGCGCCAGCAGCCAAGATCGTGGAGCGGGAGCATACGAGCAGTACTTC. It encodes CASSQDRGAGAYEQYF.